This T cell receptor (beta chain) was obtained from a study of human T cells and chemical hapten exposure. From germline, CDR1 is MNHEY and CDR2 SMNVEV (reference sequence). The length of the CDR3 is 13 residues. V lost 6 bases, J lost 2 bases, and 10 bases lay in between. Documented time point: pre-sensitization, week 0. Treatment: therapeutic diphenylcyclopropenone sensitization with weekly scalp DPC. In TCRdb, the RACE reads were re-called with MiXCR into one record per CDR3 protein. Here the sample spans approximately 260,000 distinct CDR3 sequences, over 7.5% being singletons. This clonotype was seen only a few times.

The V call is TRBV27, the J call TRBJ2-5, with D maybe TRBD2 (5 bases). Sequenced here: whole blood, sampled in connection with sensitization to the hapten diphenylcyclopropenone (DPC). The sequence was obtained from a man aged 18 to 35 with alopecia areata. Some clones in this sample may be carry-over from other donors' samples. This CDR3 is CASSQDFQETQYF. CDR3 sequence (DNA): TGTGCCAGCAGCCAGGACTTTCAAGAGACCCAGTACTTC.